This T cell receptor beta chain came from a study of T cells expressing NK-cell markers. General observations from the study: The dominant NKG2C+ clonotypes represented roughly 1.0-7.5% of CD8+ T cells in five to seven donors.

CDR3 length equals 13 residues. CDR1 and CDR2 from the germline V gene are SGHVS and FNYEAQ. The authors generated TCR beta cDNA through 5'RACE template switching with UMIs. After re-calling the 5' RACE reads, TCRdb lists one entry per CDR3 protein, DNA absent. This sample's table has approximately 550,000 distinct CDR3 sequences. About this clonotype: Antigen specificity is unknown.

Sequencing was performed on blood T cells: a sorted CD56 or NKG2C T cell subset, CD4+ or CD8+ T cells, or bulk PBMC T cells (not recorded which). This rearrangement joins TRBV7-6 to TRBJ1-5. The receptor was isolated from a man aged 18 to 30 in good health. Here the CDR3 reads CASSLGAFQPQHF. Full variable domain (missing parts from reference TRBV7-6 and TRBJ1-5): GAGVSQSPRYKVTKRGQDVALRCDPISGHVSLYWYRQALGQGPEFLTYFNYEAQQDKSGLPNDRFSAERPEGSISTLTIQRTEQRDSAMYRCASSLGAFQPQHFGDGTRLSIL.